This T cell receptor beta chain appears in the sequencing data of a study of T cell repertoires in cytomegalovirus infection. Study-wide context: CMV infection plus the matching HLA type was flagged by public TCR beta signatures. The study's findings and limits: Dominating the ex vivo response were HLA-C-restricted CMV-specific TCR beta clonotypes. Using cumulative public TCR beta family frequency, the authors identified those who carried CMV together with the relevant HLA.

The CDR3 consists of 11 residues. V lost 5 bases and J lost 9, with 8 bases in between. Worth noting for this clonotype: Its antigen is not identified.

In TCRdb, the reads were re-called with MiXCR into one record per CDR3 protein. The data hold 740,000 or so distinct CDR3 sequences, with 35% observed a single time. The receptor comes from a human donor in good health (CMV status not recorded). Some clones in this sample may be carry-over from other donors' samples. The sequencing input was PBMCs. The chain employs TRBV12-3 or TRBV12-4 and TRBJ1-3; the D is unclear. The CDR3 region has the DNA TGTGCCAGCAGTCTGGAACCCACCATATATTTT. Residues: CASSLEPTIYF.